This record looks at one T cell receptor (beta chain) sequence and its context. Its specificity is unknown. These data come from a study of T cells in localized non-small cell lung cancer. Overall study results and limits: Heterogeneity within the tumor remains possible, as just one region underwent sequencing. Among the tissues sampled, uninvolved adjacent lung had the highest T cell clonality, above tumor. Among the top 100 tumor clones, a median about 57 appeared in adjacent lung.

Data came from immunoSEQ multiplex PCR; TCRdb stores just in-frame clones and leaves some out. The table lists tens of thousands of clones, roughly four fifths of them singletons. From germline, CDR1 is MNHNY and CDR2 SVGAGI (reference sequence). There are 14 residues in the CDR3. Deletions cut 0 bases from V and 8 bases from J, with 13 bases between. This TCR came from a man aged 40 to 75 with stage III lung adenocarcinoma. The V call is TRBV6-6, the J call TRBJ1-2, with D perhaps TRBD1 (6 bases). The sequences come from peripheral blood mononuclear cells, collected before any cancer treatment. CDR3 region: CASSYSGGPWGYTF. CDR3 bases: TGTGCCAGCAGTTACTCTGGGGGGCCGTGGGGCTACACCTTC.